The next 5 T cell receptor beta chains were all read from a single sample in a study of read filtering for tumor transcriptome and immune sequencing. From 300 to 450 ng of RNA, a library with molecular barcoded alpha/delta and beta/gamma adaptors was made. From the reads, TCRdb called clonotypes with MiXCR, one entry per CDR3 protein. The sample lists around 140,000 distinct CDR3 sequences; roughly 13% were seen once. What was sequenced was a population of CD138-negative cells sorted from bone marrow. These receptors were collected from a donor at least 40 years old with multiple myeloma.

This clonotype has ten or more counts. The V gene is TRBV7-9, the J gene TRBJ2-1, with TRBD2 identical over 8 bases. Germline-derived CDR1 and CDR2 are SEHNR and FQNEAQ (reference sequence). V was pared by 4 bases and J by 6 bases, with 17 bases of the junction left unmatched. The CDR3 has 18 amino acids. The CDR3 DNA reads TGTGCCAGCAGCTCCAGACTTCGCCGGGAGGGTGCTTCCAATGAGCAGTTCTTC. Translating gives CASSSRLRREGASNEQFF.

This clonotype occurred once. A far larger clone lies a single base away; this is likely a read error. As the CDR3 is not closed by the conserved phenylalanine or tryptophan, this likely results from a read error. V gene TRBV13 combines with J gene TRBJ2-3; D uncertain. The CDR3 spans 15 residues. Germline-derived CDR1 and CDR2 are PRHDT and FYEKMQ (reference sequence). V was clipped by 6 bases and J by 6 bases, with 19 bases between them. The CDR3 sequence: CASSLYIFPGDTQYS. In DNA form, the CDR3 reads TGTGCCAGCAGTTTATACATTTTCCCCGGTGATACGCAGTATTCT.

This clonotype was observed a few times. The rearrangement links TRBV2 to TRBJ1-1; D is unclear. Germline CDR1 reads SNHLY; CDR2 reads FYNNEI. The CDR3 loop spans 13 amino acids. Trimming left V 3 bases short and J 1 base short, with 6 bases between. CDR3 nucleotide sequence: TGTGCCAGCAGTGAGCTCCAGAACACTGAAGCTTTCTTT. Translated, it gives CASSELQNTEAFF.

Notes on this clonotype: It may be a read error: a sequence one base away is much more abundant. The gene calls are TRBV6-6 and TRBJ2-3; D remains unclear. The end of the DNA fits TRBJ1-5 better, so the J call may be wrong. Germline V gene lookup returns CDR1 MNHNY and CDR2 SVGAGI (reference sequence). This CDR3 has 15 residues. The DNA of the CDR3 is TGTGCCAGCAGGCGACTAGCGGGAGACTCGGATACGCAGCATTTT. This sequence encodes CASRRLAGDSDTQHF.

This clonotype was seen at least ten times. The V and J genes are TRBV20-1 and TRBJ1-5, with D possibly matching TRBD1 (5 bases). Germline CDR1 DFQATT, CDR2 SNEGSKA (reference sequence). There are 13 residues in the CDR3. Trimming took off 3 bases at V and 4 bases at J, with 10 bases between the two ends. The CDR3 sequence is CSASQTDNQPQHF. The CDR3 DNA sequence: TGCAGTGCTAGCCAGACAGATAATCAGCCCCAGCATTTT.